Here is one TCR beta chain with its context. This sample is part of a study of T cell changes during pregnancy in multiple sclerosis. The germline CDR1 and CDR2 sequences are MNHNS and SASEGT. V lost 6 bases to trimming and J lost 0 bases, with 9 bases between them. This CDR3 is built from 13 residues. Produced via immunoSEQ multiplex PCR; TCRdb's table is partial and in-frame only. The sample holds more than 45,000 clones, around 92% seen once. The sample was CD4+ T cells from peripheral blood mononuclear cells, taken after pregnancy. The receptor's source is a female donor with multiple sclerosis, enrolled in a pregnancy study. The rearrangement links TRBV6-1 to TRBJ2-7, with D perhaps TRBD1 (6 bases). This CDR3 is CASRMDSSYEQYF. CDR3 in DNA: TGTGCCAGCAGGATGGACAGCTCCTACGAGCAGTACTTC.